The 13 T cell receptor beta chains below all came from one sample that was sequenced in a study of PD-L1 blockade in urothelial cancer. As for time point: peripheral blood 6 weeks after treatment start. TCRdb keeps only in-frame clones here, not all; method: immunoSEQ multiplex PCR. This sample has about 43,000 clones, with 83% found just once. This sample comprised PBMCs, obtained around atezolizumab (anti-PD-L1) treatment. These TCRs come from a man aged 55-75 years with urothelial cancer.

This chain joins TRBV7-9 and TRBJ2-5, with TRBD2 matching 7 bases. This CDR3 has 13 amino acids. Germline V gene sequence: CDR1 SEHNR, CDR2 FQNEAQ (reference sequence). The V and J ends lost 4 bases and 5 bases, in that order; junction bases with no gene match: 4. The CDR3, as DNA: TGTGCCAGCAGCTCCTCGCGGGGGGAGACCCAGTACTTC. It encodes CASSSSRGETQYF.

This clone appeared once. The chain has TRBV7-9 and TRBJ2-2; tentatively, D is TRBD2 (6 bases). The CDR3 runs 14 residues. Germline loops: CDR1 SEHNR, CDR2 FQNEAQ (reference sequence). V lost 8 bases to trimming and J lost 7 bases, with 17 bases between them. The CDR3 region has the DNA TGTGCCAGCGGGACTGCCCTGGTGGTCGGGGAGCTGTTTTTT. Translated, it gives CASGTALVVGELFF.

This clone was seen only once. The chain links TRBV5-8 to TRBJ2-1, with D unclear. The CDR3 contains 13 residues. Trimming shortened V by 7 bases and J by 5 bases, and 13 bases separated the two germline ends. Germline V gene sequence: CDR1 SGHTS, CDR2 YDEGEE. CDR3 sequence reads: CASPRLVDNEQFF. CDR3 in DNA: TGTGCCAGCCCCCGGCTAGTGGACAATGAGCAGTTCTTC.

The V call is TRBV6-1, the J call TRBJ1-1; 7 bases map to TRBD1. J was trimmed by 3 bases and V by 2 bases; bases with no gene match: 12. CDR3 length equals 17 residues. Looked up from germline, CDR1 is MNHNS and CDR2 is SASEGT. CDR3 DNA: TGTGCCAGCAGTGAATGGGTCGGCCCAGGGGGATACACTGAAGCTTTCTTT. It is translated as CASSEWVGPGGYTEAFF.

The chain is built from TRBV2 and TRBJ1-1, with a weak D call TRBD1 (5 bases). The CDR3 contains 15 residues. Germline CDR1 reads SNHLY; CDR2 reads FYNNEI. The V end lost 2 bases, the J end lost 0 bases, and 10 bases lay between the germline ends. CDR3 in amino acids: CASSEFRGMNTEAFF. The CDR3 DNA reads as TGTGCCAGCAGTGAATTTCGGGGGATGAACACTGAAGCTTTCTTT.

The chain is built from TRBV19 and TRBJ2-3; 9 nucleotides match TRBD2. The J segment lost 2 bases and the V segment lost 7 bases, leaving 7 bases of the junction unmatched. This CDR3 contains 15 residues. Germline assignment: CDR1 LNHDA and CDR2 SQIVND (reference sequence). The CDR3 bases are TGTGCCAGTAAAGCTAGCGGGGAGCCCACAGATACGCAGTATTTT. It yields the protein CASKASGEPTDTQYF.

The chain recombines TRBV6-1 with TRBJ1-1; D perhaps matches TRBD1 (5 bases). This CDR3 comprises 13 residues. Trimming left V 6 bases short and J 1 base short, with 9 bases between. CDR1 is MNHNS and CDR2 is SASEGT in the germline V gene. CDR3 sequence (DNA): TGTGCCAGCAGACAGGCCCAGAACACTGAAGCTTTCTTT. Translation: CASRQAQNTEAFF.

CDR3 sequence: CASSLAGETQETQYF. In DNA form, the CDR3 reads TGTGCCAGCAGCTTAGCGGGGGAGACTCAAGAGACCCAGTACTTC. The chain links TRBV5-4 to TRBJ2-5; 8 bases are a match to TRBD2. Unmatched junction bases numbered 5, after V lost 2 bases and J lost 2 bases. Germline CDR1 is SGHNT and CDR2 is YYREEE (reference sequence). The CDR3 has 15 residues.

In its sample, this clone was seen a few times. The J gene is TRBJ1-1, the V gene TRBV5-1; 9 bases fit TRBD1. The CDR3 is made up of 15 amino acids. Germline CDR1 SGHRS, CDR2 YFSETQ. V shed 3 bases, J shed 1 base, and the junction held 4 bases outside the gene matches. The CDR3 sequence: CASSWTGAANTEAFF. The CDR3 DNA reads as TGCGCCAGCAGCTGGACAGGGGCAGCGAACACTGAAGCTTTCTTT.

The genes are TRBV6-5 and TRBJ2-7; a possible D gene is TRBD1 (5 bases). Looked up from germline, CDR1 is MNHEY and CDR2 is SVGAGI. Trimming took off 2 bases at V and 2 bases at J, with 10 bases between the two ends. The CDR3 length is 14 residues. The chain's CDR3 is CASSYLQGPYEQYF. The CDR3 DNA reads TGTGCCAGCAGTTACCTCCAGGGTCCCTACGAGCAGTACTTC.

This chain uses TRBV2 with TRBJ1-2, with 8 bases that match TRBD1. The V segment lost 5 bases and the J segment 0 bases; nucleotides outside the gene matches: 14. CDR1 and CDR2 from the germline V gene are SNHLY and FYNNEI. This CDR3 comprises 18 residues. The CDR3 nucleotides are TGTGCCAGCAGTTCTGACAGGGGTGGTACACTAACTAACTATGGCTACACCTTC. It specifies CASSSDRGGTLTNYGYTF.

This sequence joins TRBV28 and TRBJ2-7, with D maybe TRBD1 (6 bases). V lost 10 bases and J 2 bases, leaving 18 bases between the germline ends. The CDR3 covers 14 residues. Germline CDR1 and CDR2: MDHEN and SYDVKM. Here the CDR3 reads CAISDSTATYEQYF. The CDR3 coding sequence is TGTGCCATCTCGGACAGCACGGCCACCTACGAGCAGTACTTC.

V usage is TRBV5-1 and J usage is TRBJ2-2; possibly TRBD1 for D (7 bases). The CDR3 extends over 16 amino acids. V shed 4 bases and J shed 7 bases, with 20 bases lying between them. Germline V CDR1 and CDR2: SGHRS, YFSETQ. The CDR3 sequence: CASSAEGAAKDGELFF. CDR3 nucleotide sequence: TGCGCCAGCAGCGCGGAGGGGGCAGCGAAGGACGGGGAGCTGTTTTTT.